The 20 T cell receptor beta chains below were found in one sample sequenced in a study of shared clonotypes between healthy human individuals. Naive CD8 isolation took CD45RO-negative cells positively selected for CCR7 and excluded terminally differentiated effector memory CD45RA+ cells. Using immunoSEQ multiplex PCR, the repertoire was profiled, and TCRdb retains in-frame clones only, with some absent. The sample lists about 2,100,000 clones, approximately 94% occurring once. Specimen: naive CD8+ T cells from PBMCs. Every receptor here comes from a man between 18 and 29 years old in good health. Some clones in this sample may be carry-over from other donors' samples.

This chain links TRBV7-3 with TRBJ2-2, with D perhaps being TRBD1 or TRBD2 (5 bases each). Deletions cut 7 bases from V and 4 bases from J, with 13 bases between. CDR1 and CDR2 (germline): SGHTA, FQGTGA. The length of the CDR3 is 14 residues. As DNA, the CDR3 is TGTGCCAGCACAGGGACCCTTGGCACCGGGGAGCTGTTTTTT. Its translation is CASTGTLGTGELFF.

The gene calls are TRBV9 and TRBJ1-4, with a possible D match to TRBD1 (6 bases). Germline-derived CDR1 and CDR2 are SGDLS and YYNGEE. V was cut by 3 bases and J by 4 bases, with 13 bases left in between. The CDR3 runs 15 residues. CDR3 sequence (DNA): TGTGCCAGCAGCGACGGCCGGGACAATAATGAAAAACTGTTTTTT. Residues: CASSDGRDNNEKLFF.

V is TRBV9 and J is TRBJ2-7, with 13 nucleotides matching TRBD2. The CDR3 is made up of 14 amino acids. V shed 3 bases and J 6 bases; nucleotides not matched to a gene: 3. CDR1 and CDR2 (germline): SGDLS, YYNGEE. In nucleotides, the CDR3 is TGTGCCAGCAGCGCGGGACTAGCGGGGAGCGAGCAGTACTTC. Protein: CASSAGLAGSEQYF.

To note about this clone: Distinct nucleotide sequences in the sample also encode this CDR3. The gene calls are TRBV27 and TRBJ2-7; 7 positions match TRBD1. The CDR3 is made up of 15 amino acids. The junction had 9 bases not matched to a gene; V was cut back by 6 bases and J by 1 base. Per germline, CDR1 MNHEY and CDR2 SMNVEV (reference sequence). In nucleotides, the CDR3 is TGTGCCAGCAGCTTGACAGGGTCTGGGTCCTACGAGCAGTACTTC. This codes for CASSLTGSGSYEQYF.

This clone was seen only once. This same CDR3 is encoded by further DNA sequences in the sample. V usage is TRBV29-1 and J usage is TRBJ2-7; D not certain. This CDR3 spans 11 amino acids. Germline V lookup: CDR1 SQVTM, CDR2 ANQGSEA. V was trimmed by 6 bases and J by 3 bases, leaving 9 bases between them. CDR3 DNA: TGCAGCGTGTTGAGAGGCTACGAGCAGTACTTC. Translated, it gives CSVLRGYEQYF.

The rearrangement uses TRBV2 and TRBJ2-2, with D perhaps given as TRBD1 or TRBD2 (5 bases each). The CDR3 spans 16 residues. The germline V gene encodes CDR1 SNHLY and CDR2 FYNNEI. Trimming stripped 6 bases from V and 1 base from J, with 15 bases between. The CDR3 nucleotides read TGTGCCAGCAGGCCTCGGGGCCAGATGAACACCGGGGAGCTGTTTTTT. Translating gives CASRPRGQMNTGELFF.

This rearrangement joins TRBV4-1 to TRBJ2-1; the D gene is possibly TRBD1 (5 bases). V lost 1 base to trimming and J lost 8 bases, with 18 bases between them. The CDR3 is 16 residues long. Looked up from germline, CDR1 is MGHRA and CDR2 is YSYEKL. DNA of the CDR3: TGCGCCAGCAGCCAAGTGACAGTACTCTTGGGCGATGAGCAGTTCTTC. Protein product: CASSQVTVLLGDEQFF.

This chain connects TRBV4-2 to TRBJ1-5, with TRBD1 as a possible D gene (6 bases). V was shortened by 0 bases and J by 4 bases, with 10 bases between the two germline ends. The CDR3 has 15 amino acids. Germline assignment: CDR1 LGHNA and CDR2 YNFKEQ. CDR3 protein: CASSQEATGNQPQHF. The CDR3, as DNA: TGTGCCAGCAGCCAAGAAGCCACAGGGAATCAGCCCCAGCATTTT.

V is TRBV6-5 and J is TRBJ1-1; D remains unclear. The CDR3 has 14 amino acids. The germline gives CDR1 MNHEY, CDR2 SVGAGI. The ends were cut back, 2 bases at V and 4 bases at J, with 11 bases in the middle. The CDR3, as DNA: TGTGCCAGCAGTTACCTAGGCAGCGCCACTGAAGCTTTCTTT. It translates to CASSYLGSATEAFF.

V gene TRBV5-1 combines with J gene TRBJ1-4, with 11 nucleotides matching TRBD1. The CDR3 has 17 residues. The J segment lost 1 base and the V segment lost 4 bases, leaving 6 bases of the junction unmatched. Germline V gene lookup returns CDR1 SGHRS and CDR2 YFSETQ. The CDR3 DNA follows: TGCGCCAGCAGCACAGGACAGGGGGCGAGAACTAATGAAAAACTGTTTTTT. This encodes CASSTGQGARTNEKLFF.

V and J are TRBV13 and TRBJ1-1, with no clear D. This CDR3 spans 13 amino acids. Per the germline V gene, CDR1 is PRHDT and CDR2 is FYEKMQ (reference sequence). Deletions cut 5 bases from V and 5 bases from J, with 12 bases between. The CDR3 DNA is TGTGCCAGCAGCCCAAACCCGGGGACTGAAGCTTTCTTT. Residues: CASSPNPGTEAFF.

The J gene is TRBJ1-1, the V gene TRBV4-2; no firm D call. V was clipped by 2 bases and J by 0 bases, with 13 bases between them. Germline loops: CDR1 LGHNA, CDR2 YNFKEQ. There are 16 residues in the CDR3. The CDR3 region is CASSQFLTAMNTEAFF. In DNA, the CDR3 is TGTGCCAGCAGCCAATTTTTGACGGCCATGAACACTGAAGCTTTCTTT.

In this sample, this clone turned up once. The rearrangement uses TRBV9 and TRBJ2-1; TRBD2 aligns across 9 bases. J lost 5 bases, V lost 0 bases, and 12 bases had no gene match. This CDR3 has 18 amino acids. Germline CDR1 is SGDLS and CDR2 is YYNGEE. The CDR3 sequence: CASSVARTSGSLNNEQFF. The DNA for the CDR3 is TGTGCCAGCAGCGTAGCTCGAACTAGCGGGTCCCTCAACAATGAGCAGTTCTTC. Drawing the rest from reference TRBV9 and TRBJ2-1, the complete variable domain is DSGVTQTPKHLITATGQRVTLRCSPRSGDLSVYWYQQSLDQGLQFLIQYYNGEERAKGNILERFSAQQFPDLHSELNLSSLELGDSALYFCASSVARTSGSLNNEQFFGPGTRLTVL.

The chain is built from TRBV28 and TRBJ2-7, with 11 bases matching TRBD2. CDR1 and CDR2 (germline): MDHEN, SYDVKM. The CDR3 has 14 amino acids. V gave up 8 bases and J gave up 3 bases; unmatched junction bases: 6. CDR3 sequence: CASGPSGRIYEQYF. DNA for the CDR3: TGTGCCAGCGGCCCTAGCGGGAGGATCTACGAGCAGTACTTC.

The chain couples TRBV6-5 to TRBJ2-1; TRBD2 aligns across 8 bases. The CDR3 has 16 amino acids. Germline-derived CDR1 and CDR2 are MNHEY and SVGAGI. The ends lost 3 bases at V and 7 bases at J; junction bases unmatched: 11. CDR3 DNA: TGTGCCAGCAGTTATTCCCTAGCGGGTTTCAGGAATGAGCAGTTCTTC. As protein: CASSYSLAGFRNEQFF.

The gene calls are TRBV10-3 and TRBJ2-7; D is uncertain. The V gene lost 5 bases and the J gene lost 0 bases, with 14 bases spanning the gap. Germline-derived CDR1 and CDR2 are ENHRY and SYGVKD. This CDR3 contains 15 residues. For the CDR3, the DNA is TGTGCCATCAGTCTTGGAACGGGCCTCTCCTACGAGCAGTACTTC. Protein sequence: CAISLGTGLSYEQYF.

Regarding this clone: The same CDR3 can be traced to other DNA sequences in this sample. The chain uses TRBV27 and TRBJ2-7, with 7 bases identical to TRBD1. This CDR3 has 14 amino acids. CDR1 MNHEY and CDR2 SMNVEV come from the germline V gene (reference sequence). J was trimmed by 3 bases and V by 2 bases; bases with no gene match: 4. For the CDR3, the DNA is TGTGCCAGCAGTTTAGTGGCAGGGGGCTACGAGCAGTACTTC. Its protein is CASSLVAGGYEQYF.

This chain uses TRBV10-3 with TRBJ2-7, with TRBD1 matching 8 bases. CDR1 is ENHRY, CDR2 SYGVKD, per germline. This CDR3 is 15 amino acids long. The ends lost 8 bases at V and 3 bases at J; junction bases unmatched: 12. CDR3 nucleotide sequence: TGTGCCATCGGGGGGACCGGGACAGGAATCTACGAGCAGTACTTC. Residues: CAIGGTGTGIYEQYF.

V is TRBV7-8 and J is TRBJ2-5; D may be TRBD1 or TRBD2 (7 bases each). In germline, CDR1 is SGHVS, CDR2 FQNEAQ. Trimming removed 5 bases from V and 5 bases from J, with 21 bases in between. The CDR3 sequence is 16 residues long. DNA for the CDR3: TGTGCCAGCAGCGACAACTGGCGGGAGACAGGGGAGACCCAGTACTTC. Translated, it gives CASSDNWRETGETQYF.

The V gene is TRBV2, the J gene TRBJ2-3; TRBD1 aligns across 10 bases. This CDR3 contains 16 residues. V dropped 1 base and J dropped 4; count of bases not matched to a gene: 5. Germline V gene lookup returns CDR1 SNHLY and CDR2 FYNNEI. The CDR3 spells CASSEVRTGGADTQYF. The CDR3 nucleotides read TGTGCCAGCAGTGAAGTAAGGACAGGGGGGGCAGATACGCAGTATTTT.